Listed here are 21 T cell receptor beta chains from one sample, sequenced in a study of monozygotic twins with inflammatory bowel disease. TCRdb re-called the 5' RACE reads, yielding one record per CDR3 amino acid sequence without DNA. The sample data list 200,000 to 250,000 distinct CDR3 sequences. What was sequenced was blood. The origin of the receptors is a human donor with ulcerative colitis or Crohn's disease, or a healthy co-twin of an affected twin (not recorded which).

The gene calls are TRBV7-2 and TRBJ2-1. Germline lookup yields CDR1 SGHTA and CDR2 FQGNSA. CDR3 length: 11 residues. The CDR3 is CASSLGRGQFF.

CDR3 sequence reads: CASRRGEDTDTQYF. This chain joins TRBV6-1 and TRBJ2-3; there is no DNA to check the TCRdb D call of TRBD1. The CDR3 covers 14 residues. Germline assignment: CDR1 MNHNS and CDR2 SASEGT.

CDR3 region: CASSLRPGGGYTDTQYF. The chain is built from TRBV12-3 or TRBV12-4 and TRBJ2-3; TCRdb's assignment of TRBD1 cannot be checked, as there is no DNA. This CDR3 comprises 17 residues.

This chain joins TRBV6-1 and TRBJ1-1. Germline V gene sequence: CDR1 MNHNS, CDR2 SASEGT. The CDR3 has 13 amino acids. CDR3 sequence reads: CASSALGNTEAFF.

The chain uses TRBV20-1 and TRBJ1-2; TCRdb outputs TRBD1, but without DNA this stays unchecked. CDR1 is DFQATT and CDR2 is SNEGSKA in the germline V gene (reference sequence). The CDR3 length is 14 residues. CDR3: CSARIRGARYGYTF.

This sequence joins TRBV9 and TRBJ2-7; no DNA is available, so the TRBD2 call from TCRdb remains unchecked. Germline V gene sequence: CDR1 SGDLS, CDR2 YYNGEE. This CDR3 has 14 residues. CDR3: CASSVGDSISQQYF.

The chain couples TRBV4-2 to TRBJ1-6; absent DNA, TCRdb's TRBD1 call cannot be checked. CDR1 LGHNA and CDR2 YNFKEQ come from the germline V gene. This CDR3 has 15 amino acids. CDR3 region: CASSQGDSGNSPLHF.

The rearrangement links TRBV5-1 to TRBJ2-2; TCRdb indicates TRBD2, and absent DNA this call remains unverified. Germline V CDR1 and CDR2: SGHRS, YFSETQ. The CDR3 consists of 16 residues. This CDR3 reads CASSLASGASPGELFF.

The V and J genes are TRBV29-1 and TRBJ2-1; TCRdb picks TRBD2, but there is no DNA to check that call. The CDR3 is made up of 16 amino acids. Per germline, CDR1 SQVTM and CDR2 ANQGSEA. CDR3 sequence reads: CSVEGVGGGVRNEQFF.

The rearrangement links TRBV5-1 to TRBJ2-2. Germline V gene data show CDR1 as SGHRS and CDR2 as YFSETQ. The CDR3 length is 15 residues. The CDR3 loop is CASSPEGPHAGELFF.

J is TRBJ1-5 and V is TRBV4-1; TCRdb proposes TRBD1, but this gene call is untestable without DNA. CDR3 length: 13 residues. CDR1 and CDR2 from the germline V gene are MGHRA and YSYEKL. The CDR3 reads CASSQTPLQPQHF.

The V and J genes are TRBV5-1 and TRBJ2-1; TCRdb's D gene call, TRBD2, goes unchecked for lack of DNA. The CDR3 is 17 amino acids. Germline-derived CDR1 and CDR2 are SGHRS and YFSETQ. CDR3 sequence: CASSLGRRGSSYNEQFF. Filled out from reference TRBV5-1 and TRBJ2-1, the complete variable domain reads KAGVTQTPRYLIKTRGQQVTLSCSPISGHRSVSWYQQTPGQGLQFLFEYFSETQRNKGNFPGRFSGRQFSNSRSEMNVSTLELGDSALYLCASSLGRRGSSYNEQFFGPGTRLTVL.

The V gene is TRBV7-2, the J gene TRBJ1-6. Germline values: CDR1 SGHTA, CDR2 FQGNSA. This CDR3 is 14 amino acids long. CDR3 residues: CASSFSLTGSPLHF.

This sequence joins TRBV12-3 or TRBV12-4 and TRBJ2-3; TCRdb lists TRBD2, though no DNA is available to test this call. There are 13 residues in the CDR3. CDR3: CASSGDQTDTQYF.

This chain joins TRBV5-1 and TRBJ2-3. The CDR3 totals 14 residues. Germline loops: CDR1 SGHRS, CDR2 YFSETQ. The CDR3 spells CASSLSQVADTQYF.

CDR3 protein: CASTGGRSYEQYF. V usage is TRBV28 and J usage is TRBJ2-7; no DNA is available, so the TRBD1 call from TCRdb remains unchecked. This CDR3 comprises 13 residues. Germline V gene sequence: CDR1 MDHEN, CDR2 SYDVKM.

The chain joins TRBV6-1 to TRBJ2-3. The germline gives CDR1 MNHNS, CDR2 SASEGT. The CDR3 loop spans 15 amino acids. CDR3 in amino acids: CASKVTLGSTDTQYF.

The chain combines TRBV7-9 with TRBJ1-1. The CDR3 has 13 residues. CDR1 and CDR2 (germline): SEHNR, FQNEAQ (reference sequence). This CDR3 is CASSLEADTEAFF.

The V gene is TRBV10-3, the J gene TRBJ2-3; the D call from TCRdb, TRBD2, cannot be confirmed without DNA. Germline V gene sequence: CDR1 ENHRY, CDR2 SYGVKD. The CDR3 extends over 15 amino acids. CDR3 amino acids: CAISLSSGSWDTQYF.

The CDR3: CATSRGVADSYNEQFF. The genes are TRBV15 and TRBJ2-1. CDR1 is LNHNV, CDR2 YYDKDF, per germline (reference sequence). The CDR3 runs 16 residues.

The chain's CDR3 is CASSQRTASNYGYTF. This rearrangement joins TRBV7-2 to TRBJ1-2; TCRdb designates TRBD1, a call that cannot be tested without DNA. Germline assignment: CDR1 SGHTA and CDR2 FQGNSA. CDR3 length: 15 residues.